These T cell receptor beta chains were read from a single sample in a study of monozygotic twins with inflammatory bowel disease. TCRdb re-called the 5' RACE reads; one entry per CDR3 protein, DNA not given. Here the sample table reports roughly 200,000 distinct CDR3 sequences. The sequenced sample was blood. The source of these receptors is a human donor with ulcerative colitis or Crohn's disease, or a healthy co-twin of an affected twin (not recorded which). The CDR3 runs from the conserved cysteine through the conserved F or W. Each record gives: J gene, V gene, CDR3 protein.

TRBJ1-1	TRBV3-1	CASSQVMNTEAFF
TRBJ1-2	TRBV7-9	CASSLGPGQGTDYGYTF
TRBJ1-2	TRBV5-5	CASSLDGRGANYGYTF
TRBJ2-7	TRBV20-1	CSASVGTDSSYEQYF
TRBJ2-5	TRBV29-1	CSVIGRLVETQYF
TRBJ1-2	TRBV27	CASSFSRLGGYTF
TRBJ2-7	TRBV24-1	CATSDSQGARHEQYF
TRBJ2-3	TRBV20-1	CSASPGTDTQYF
TRBJ2-7	TRBV7-2	CASSLGLAGPYEQYF
TRBJ2-5	TRBV5-6	CASRGMGSQETQYF
TRBJ2-2	TRBV10-3	CAISGQGYTGELFF
TRBJ2-6	TRBV7-2	CASSPTGGANVLTF
TRBJ2-1	TRBV5-1	CASSSGTSGAIYNEQFF
TRBJ1-1	TRBV14	CASSPLSAEAFF
TRBJ1-3	TRBV6-1	CASTGPRAGGNTIYF
TRBJ1-6	TRBV4-1	CASSPLTGDSPLHF
TRBJ2-1	TRBV7-2	CASKTVAGGSYNEQFF
TRBJ2-5	TRBV19	CATRDRGDGGLETQYF
TRBJ2-1	TRBV5-1	CASSLAPGSNEQFF
TRBJ2-7	TRBV18	CASSFSGTSSYEQYF
TRBJ1-1	TRBV5-1	CASNPSGTNMNTEAFF
TRBJ2-2	TRBV12-3/TRBV12-4	CASRPLWANTGELFF
TRBJ1-4	TRBV13	CASSYSRGWGEKLFF
TRBJ1-5	TRBV27	CASRALLGGPNQPQHF
TRBJ2-1	TRBV7-6	CASSQTLNEQFF
TRBJ2-3	TRBV5-1	CASSPAWATTDTQYF
TRBJ1-5	TRBV7-9	CASSLEGAHGPQHF
TRBJ2-6	TRBV12-3/TRBV12-4	CASRAQGLTGANVLTF
TRBJ2-1	TRBV12-3/TRBV12-4	CASDRGSYNEQFF
TRBJ1-6	TRBV5-1	CASSLGLNSYNSPLHF
TRBJ1-2	TRBV5-6	CASSKNQGGYTF
TRBJ1-2	TRBV6-1	CASSVRGTGDGYTF
TRBJ1-1	TRBV20-1	CSASPQGAVTEAFF
TRBJ2-1	TRBV5-8	CASSRQGGSYNEQFF
TRBJ2-1	TRBV7-6	CASSLMGQAFYNEQFF
TRBJ2-7	TRBV20-1	CSAIGPPLGEQYF